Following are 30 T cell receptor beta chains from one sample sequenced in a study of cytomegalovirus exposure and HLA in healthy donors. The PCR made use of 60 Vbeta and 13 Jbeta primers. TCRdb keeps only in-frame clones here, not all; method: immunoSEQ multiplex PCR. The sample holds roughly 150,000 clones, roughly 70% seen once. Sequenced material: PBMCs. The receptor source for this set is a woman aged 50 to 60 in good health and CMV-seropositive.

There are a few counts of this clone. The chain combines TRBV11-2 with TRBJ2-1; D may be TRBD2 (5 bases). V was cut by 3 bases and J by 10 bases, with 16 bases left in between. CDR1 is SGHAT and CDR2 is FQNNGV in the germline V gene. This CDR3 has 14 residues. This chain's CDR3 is CASSFGFGVGEQFF. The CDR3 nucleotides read TGTGCCAGCAGCTTTGGGTTCGGGGTCGGGGAGCAGTTCTTC.

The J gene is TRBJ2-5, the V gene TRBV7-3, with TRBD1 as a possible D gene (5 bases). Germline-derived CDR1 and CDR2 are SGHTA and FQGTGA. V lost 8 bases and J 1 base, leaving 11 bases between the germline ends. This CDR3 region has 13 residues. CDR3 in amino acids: CASAREVQETQYF. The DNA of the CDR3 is TGTGCCAGCGCCAGGGAAGTCCAAGAGACCCAGTACTTC.

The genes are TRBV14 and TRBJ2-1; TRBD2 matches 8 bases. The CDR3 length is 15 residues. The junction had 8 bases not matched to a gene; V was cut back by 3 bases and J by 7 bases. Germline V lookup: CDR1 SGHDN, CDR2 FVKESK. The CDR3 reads CASSHLTSGVNEQFF. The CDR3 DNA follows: TGTGCCAGCAGCCATCTAACTAGCGGCGTTAATGAGCAGTTCTTC.

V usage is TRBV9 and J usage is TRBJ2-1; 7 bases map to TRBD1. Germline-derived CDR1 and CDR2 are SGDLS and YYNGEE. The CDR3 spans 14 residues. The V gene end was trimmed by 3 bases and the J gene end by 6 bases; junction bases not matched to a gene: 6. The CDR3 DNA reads TGTGCCAGCAGCGGAGGGGGCGCCTTCAATGAGCAGTTCTTC. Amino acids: CASSGGGAFNEQFF. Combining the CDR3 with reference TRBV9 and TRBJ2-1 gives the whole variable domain DSGVTQTPKHLITATGQRVTLRCSPRSGDLSVYWYQQSLDQGLQFLIQYYNGEERAKGNILERFSAQQFPDLHSELNLSSLELGDSALYFCASSGGGAFNEQFFGPGTRLTVL.

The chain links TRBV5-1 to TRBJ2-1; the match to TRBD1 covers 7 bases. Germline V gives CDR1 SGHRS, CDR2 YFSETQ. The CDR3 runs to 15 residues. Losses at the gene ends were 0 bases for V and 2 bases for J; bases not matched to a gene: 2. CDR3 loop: CASSLAQGAYNEQFF. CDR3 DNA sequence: TGCGCCAGCAGCTTGGCGCAGGGGGCCTACAATGAGCAGTTCTTC. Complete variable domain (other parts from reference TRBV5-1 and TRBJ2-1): KAGVTQTPRYLIKTRGQQVTLSCSPISGHRSVSWYQQTPGQGLQFLFEYFSETQRNKGNFPGRFSGRQFSNSRSEMNVSTLELGDSALYLCASSLAQGAYNEQFFGPGTRLTVL.

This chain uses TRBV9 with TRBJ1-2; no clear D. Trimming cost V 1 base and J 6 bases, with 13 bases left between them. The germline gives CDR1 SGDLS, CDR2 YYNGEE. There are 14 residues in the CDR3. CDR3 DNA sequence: TGTGCCAGCAGCGTATCGACGGGGTTTCATGGCTACACCTTC. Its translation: CASSVSTGFHGYTF.

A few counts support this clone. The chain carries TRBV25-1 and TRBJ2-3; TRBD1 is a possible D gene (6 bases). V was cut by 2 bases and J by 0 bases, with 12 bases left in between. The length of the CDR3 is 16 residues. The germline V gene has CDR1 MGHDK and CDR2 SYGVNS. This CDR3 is CASSEGGRYSTDTQYF. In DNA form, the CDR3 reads TGTGCCAGCAGTGAAGGGGGCAGATATAGCACAGATACGCAGTATTTT.

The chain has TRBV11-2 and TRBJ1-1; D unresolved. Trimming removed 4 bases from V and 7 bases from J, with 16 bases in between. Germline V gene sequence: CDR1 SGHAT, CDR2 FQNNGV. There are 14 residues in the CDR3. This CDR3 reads CASSSFAVYGEAFF. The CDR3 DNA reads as TGTGCCAGCAGCTCATTTGCTGTGTACGGTGAAGCTTTCTTT. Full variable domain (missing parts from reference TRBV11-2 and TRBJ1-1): EAGVAQSPRYKIIEKRQSVAFWCNPISGHATLYWYQQILGQGPKLLIQFQNNGVVDDSQLPKDRFSAERLKGVDSTLKIQPAKLEDSAVYLCASSSFAVYGEAFFGQGTRLTVV.

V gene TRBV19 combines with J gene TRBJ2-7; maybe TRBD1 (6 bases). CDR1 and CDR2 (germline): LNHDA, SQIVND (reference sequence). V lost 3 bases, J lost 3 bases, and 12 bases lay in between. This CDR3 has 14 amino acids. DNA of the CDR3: TGTGCCAGTAGTATCCCAGGGGATGGCTACGAGCAGTACTTC. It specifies CASSIPGDGYEQYF. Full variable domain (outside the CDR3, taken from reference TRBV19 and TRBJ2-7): DGGITQSPKYLFRKEGQNVTLSCEQNLNHDAMYWYRQDPGQGLRLIYYSQIVNDFQKGDIAEGYSVSREKKESFPLTVTSAQKNPTAFYLCASSIPGDGYEQYFGPGTRLTVT.

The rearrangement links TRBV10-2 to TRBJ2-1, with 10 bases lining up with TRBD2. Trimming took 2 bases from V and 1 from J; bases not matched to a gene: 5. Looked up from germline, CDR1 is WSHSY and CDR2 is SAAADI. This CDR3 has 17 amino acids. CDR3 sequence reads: CASSEKGLAVSYNEQFF. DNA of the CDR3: TGCGCCAGCAGTGAGAAAGGACTAGCGGTATCCTACAATGAGCAGTTCTTC.

CDR3 in amino acids: CASSNVAGAQNEQFF. CDR3 nucleotides: TGTGCCAGCAGCAACGTAGCGGGGGCTCAGAATGAGCAGTTCTTC. This chain joins TRBV6-4 and TRBJ2-1, with 9 bases aligning to TRBD2. The V gene end was trimmed by 6 bases and the J gene end by 7 bases; junction bases not matched to a gene: 10. Looked up from germline, CDR1 is MRHNA and CDR2 is SNTAGT. This CDR3 is 15 amino acids long.

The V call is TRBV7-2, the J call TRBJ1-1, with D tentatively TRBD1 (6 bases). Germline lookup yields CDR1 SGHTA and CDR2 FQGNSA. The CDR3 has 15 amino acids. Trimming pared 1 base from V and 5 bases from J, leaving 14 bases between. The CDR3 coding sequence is TGTGCCAGCAGCTTAGACCACAGGGTCGGGACTGAAGCTTTCTTT. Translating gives CASSLDHRVGTEAFF. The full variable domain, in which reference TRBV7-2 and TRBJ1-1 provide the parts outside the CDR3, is GAGVSQSPSNKVTEKGKDVELRCDPISGHTALYWYRQSLGQGLEFLIYFQGNSAPDKSGLPSDRFSAERTGGSVSTLTIQRTQQEDSAVYLCASSLDHRVGTEAFFGQGTRLTVV.

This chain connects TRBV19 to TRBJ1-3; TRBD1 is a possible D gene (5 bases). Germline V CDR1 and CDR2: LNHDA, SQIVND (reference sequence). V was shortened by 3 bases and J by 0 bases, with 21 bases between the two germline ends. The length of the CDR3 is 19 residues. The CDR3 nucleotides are TGTGCCAGTAGTATCATACGTGTGTCAGGACATCCCTCTGGAAACACCATATATTTT. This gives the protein CASSIIRVSGHPSGNTIYF.

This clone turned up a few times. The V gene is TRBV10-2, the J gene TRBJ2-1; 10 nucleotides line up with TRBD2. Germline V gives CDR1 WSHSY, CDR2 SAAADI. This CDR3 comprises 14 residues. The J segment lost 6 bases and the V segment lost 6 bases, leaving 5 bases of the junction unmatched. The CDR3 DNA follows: TGCGCCAGCAGGGTCTCTAGCGGGGGCAATGAGCAGTTCTTC. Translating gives CASRVSSGGNEQFF.

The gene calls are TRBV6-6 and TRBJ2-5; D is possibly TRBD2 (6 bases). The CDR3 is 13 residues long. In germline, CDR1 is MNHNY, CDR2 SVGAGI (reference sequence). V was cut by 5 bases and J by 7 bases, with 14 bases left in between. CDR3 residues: CASSDEVGGTQYF. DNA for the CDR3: TGTGCCAGCAGTGACGAGGTCGGGGGGACCCAGTACTTC.

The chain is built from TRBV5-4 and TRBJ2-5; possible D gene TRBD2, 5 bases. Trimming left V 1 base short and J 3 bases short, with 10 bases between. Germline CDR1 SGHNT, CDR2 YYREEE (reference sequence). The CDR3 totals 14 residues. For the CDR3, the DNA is TGTGCCAGCAGCTTGAACGGGGTCGAAGAGACCCAGTACTTC. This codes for CASSLNGVEETQYF.

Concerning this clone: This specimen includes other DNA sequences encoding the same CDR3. CDR3 DNA sequence: TGTGCCAGTCGACAGGGGACCTACGAGCAGTACTTC. Its translation: CASRQGTYEQYF. V is TRBV7-9 and J is TRBJ2-7; 8 positions match TRBD1. The CDR3 spans 12 residues. V lost 9 bases, J lost 2 bases, and 3 bases stayed unmatched. Germline V gene sequence: CDR1 SEHNR, CDR2 FQNEAQ (reference sequence).

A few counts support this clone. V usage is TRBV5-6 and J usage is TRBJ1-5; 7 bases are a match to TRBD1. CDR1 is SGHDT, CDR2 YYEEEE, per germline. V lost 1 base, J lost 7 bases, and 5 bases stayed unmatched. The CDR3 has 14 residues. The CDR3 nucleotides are TGTGCCAGCAGCTTGAACAGGGGCGAACAGCCCCAGCATTTT. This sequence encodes CASSLNRGEQPQHF.

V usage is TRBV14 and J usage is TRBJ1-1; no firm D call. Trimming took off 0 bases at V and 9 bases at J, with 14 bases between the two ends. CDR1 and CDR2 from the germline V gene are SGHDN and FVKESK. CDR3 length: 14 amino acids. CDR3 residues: CASSQDNTAFQAFF. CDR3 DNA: TGTGCCAGCAGCCAAGATAATACAGCCTTCCAAGCTTTCTTT.

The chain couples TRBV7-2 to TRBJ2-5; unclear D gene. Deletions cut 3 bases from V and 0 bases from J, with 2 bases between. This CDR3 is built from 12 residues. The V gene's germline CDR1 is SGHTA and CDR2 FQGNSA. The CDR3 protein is CASSFNQETQYF. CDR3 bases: TGTGCCAGCAGCTTTAACCAAGAGACCCAGTACTTC.

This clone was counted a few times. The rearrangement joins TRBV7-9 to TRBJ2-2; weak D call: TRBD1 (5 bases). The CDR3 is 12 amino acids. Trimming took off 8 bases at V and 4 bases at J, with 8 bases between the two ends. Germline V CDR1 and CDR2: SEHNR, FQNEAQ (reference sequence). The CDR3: CASWTTTGELFF. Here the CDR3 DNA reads TGTGCCAGCTGGACAACCACCGGGGAGCTGTTTTTT. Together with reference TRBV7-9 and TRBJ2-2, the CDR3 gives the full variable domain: DTGVSQNPRHKITKRGQNVTFRCDPISEHNRLYWYRQTLGQGPEFLTYFQNEAQLEKSRLLSDRFSAERPKGSFSTLEIQRTEQGDSAMYLCASWTTTGELFFGEGSRLTVL.

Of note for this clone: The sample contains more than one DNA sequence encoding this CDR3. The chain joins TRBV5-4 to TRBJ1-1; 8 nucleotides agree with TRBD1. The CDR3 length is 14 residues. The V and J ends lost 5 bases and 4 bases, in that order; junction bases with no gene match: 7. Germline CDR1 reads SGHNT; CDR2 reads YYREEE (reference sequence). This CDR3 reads CASSPGGVGTEAFF. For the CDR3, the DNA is TGTGCCAGCAGTCCAGGGGGCGTAGGCACTGAAGCTTTCTTT.

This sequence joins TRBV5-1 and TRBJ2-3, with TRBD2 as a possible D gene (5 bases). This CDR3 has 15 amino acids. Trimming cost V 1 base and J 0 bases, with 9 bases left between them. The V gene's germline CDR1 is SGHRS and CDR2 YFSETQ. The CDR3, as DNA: TGCGCCAGCAGCTTGAACGGGGTTAGCACAGATACGCAGTATTTT. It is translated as CASSLNGVSTDTQYF. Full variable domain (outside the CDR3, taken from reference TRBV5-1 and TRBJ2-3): KAGVTQTPRYLIKTRGQQVTLSCSPISGHRSVSWYQQTPGQGLQFLFEYFSETQRNKGNFPGRFSGRQFSNSRSEMNVSTLELGDSALYLCASSLNGVSTDTQYFGPGTRLTVL.

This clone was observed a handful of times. CDR3 residues: CASRAGTSGISSTDTQYF. The CDR3 coding sequence is TGCGCCAGCAGGGCCGGGACTAGCGGGATCTCTAGCACAGATACGCAGTATTTT. V gene TRBV5-1 combines with J gene TRBJ2-3; 13 positions agree with TRBD2. The V and J ends lost 5 bases and 0 bases, in that order; junction bases with no gene match: 9. CDR1 is SGHRS and CDR2 is YFSETQ in the germline V gene. The CDR3 extends over 18 amino acids.

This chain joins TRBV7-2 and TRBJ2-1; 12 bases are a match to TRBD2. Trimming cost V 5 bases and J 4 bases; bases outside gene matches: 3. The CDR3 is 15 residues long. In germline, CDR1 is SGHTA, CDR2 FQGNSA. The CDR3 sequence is CASSPGTSGYNEQFF. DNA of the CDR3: TGTGCCAGCAGCCCAGGGACTAGCGGGTACAATGAGCAGTTCTTC.

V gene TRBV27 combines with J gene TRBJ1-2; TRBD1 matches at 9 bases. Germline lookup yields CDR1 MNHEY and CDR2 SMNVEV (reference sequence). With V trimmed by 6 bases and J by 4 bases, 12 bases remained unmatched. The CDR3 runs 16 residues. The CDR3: CASSAFGTGYGYGYTF. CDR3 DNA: TGTGCCAGCAGCGCATTCGGGACAGGGTACGGCTATGGCTACACCTTC.

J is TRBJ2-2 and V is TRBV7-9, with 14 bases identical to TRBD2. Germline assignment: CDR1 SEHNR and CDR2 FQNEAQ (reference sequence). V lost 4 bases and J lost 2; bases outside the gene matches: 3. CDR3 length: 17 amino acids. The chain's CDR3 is CASSWTSGGRNTGELFF. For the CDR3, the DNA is TGTGCCAGCAGCTGGACTAGCGGGGGGCGTAACACCGGGGAGCTGTTTTTT.

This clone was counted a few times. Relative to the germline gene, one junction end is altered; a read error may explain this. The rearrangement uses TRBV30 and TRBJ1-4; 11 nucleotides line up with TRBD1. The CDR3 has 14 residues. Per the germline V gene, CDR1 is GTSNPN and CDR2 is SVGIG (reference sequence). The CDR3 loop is CASSRDRGSEKLFF. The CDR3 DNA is TGTGCCTCGAGTCGGGACAGGGGGAGTGAAAAACTGTTTTTT.

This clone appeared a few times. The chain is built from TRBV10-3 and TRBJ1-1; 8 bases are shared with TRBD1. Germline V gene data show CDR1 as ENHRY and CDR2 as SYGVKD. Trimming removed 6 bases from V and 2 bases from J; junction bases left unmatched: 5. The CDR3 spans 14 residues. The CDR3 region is CAIRAGGSNTEAFF. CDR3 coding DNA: TGTGCCATCAGGGCAGGGGGCAGTAACACTGAAGCTTTCTTT.

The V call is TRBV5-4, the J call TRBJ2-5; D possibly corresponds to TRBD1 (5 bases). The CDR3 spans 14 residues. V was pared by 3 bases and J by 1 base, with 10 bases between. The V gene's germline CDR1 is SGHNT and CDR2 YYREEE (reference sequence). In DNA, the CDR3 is TGTGCCAGCAGCTCACGACAGATCCAAGAGACCCAGTACTTC. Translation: CASSSRQIQETQYF.